This passage covers 25 T cell receptor beta chains from one sample sequenced in a study of T-cell reconstitution after alpha-beta-depleted transplantation in children. Unique molecular identifiers were used in preparing the TCRbeta library. MiXCR was run by TCRdb on the PCR reads, yielding one entry per CDR3 protein. The table lists some 200,000 distinct CDR3 sequences, about 7% of them singletons, with just over 5.5% in the top ten. This specimen consisted of PBMCs, obtained before TCRalphabeta/CD19-depleted stem cell transplant. These receptors all come from a boy aged 2 to 10 with acute lymphoblastic leukemia, due to receive a stem cell transplant.

Comments on this clonotype: A much larger clone is a single base away; this may be a read error. This chain joins TRBV11-3 and TRBJ2-1, with 7 bases that match TRBD2. V shed 4 bases, J shed 9 bases, and the junction held 9 bases outside the gene matches. This CDR3 comprises 14 residues. CDR1 SGHNT and CDR2 YENEEA come from the germline V gene. CDR3 amino acids: CASSSSGTNFEQFF. The CDR3 region has the DNA TGTGCCAGCAGCTCCTCCGGGACTAATTTTGAGCAGTTCTTC.

For this clonotype: Since a much larger clone is just one base distant, this may be a read error. This chain connects TRBV7-9 to TRBJ2-1, with 8 nucleotides matching TRBD2. The CDR3 has 14 amino acids. CDR1 SEHNR and CDR2 FQNEAQ come from the germline V gene (reference sequence). CDR3 DNA: TGTGCCAGAAGCTTACTCGGGAGGGCCAACGAGCAGTTCTTC. Residues: CARSLLGRANEQFF.

This clonotype was recorded at least ten times. The rearrangement links TRBV3-1 to TRBJ2-1; possible D gene TRBD1, 6 bases. V was trimmed by 0 bases and J by 4 bases, leaving 13 bases between them. Per germline, CDR1 LGHDT and CDR2 YNNKEL (reference sequence). The CDR3 spans 16 residues. For the CDR3, the DNA is TGTGCCAGCAGCCAAGAACAGTACAGGGCGTACAATGAGCAGTTCTTC. Translated, it gives CASSQEQYRAYNEQFF.

This clonotype was counted a few times. The chain combines TRBV7-9 with TRBJ2-1; D unresolved. This CDR3 is 12 amino acids long. Germline-derived CDR1 and CDR2 are SEHNR and FQNEAQ (reference sequence). The ends were cut back, 5 bases at V and 6 bases at J, with 8 bases in the middle. Written as DNA, the CDR3 is TGTGCCAGCAGCCCCAGCCCCAATGAGCAGTTCTTC. Amino acid sequence: CASSPSPNEQFF.

The chain couples TRBV5-1 to TRBJ2-7; 9 bases align to TRBD1. The CDR3 has 14 amino acids. The germline CDR1 and CDR2 sequences are SGHRS and YFSETQ. Unmatched junction bases numbered 9, after V lost 4 bases and J lost 7 bases. CDR3 loop: CASSAGQGMREQYF. The CDR3 DNA is TGCGCCAGCAGCGCGGGACAGGGTATGAGGGAGCAGTACTTC. Full variable domain (rest looked up from reference TRBV5-1 and TRBJ2-7): KAGVTQTPRYLIKTRGQQVTLSCSPISGHRSVSWYQQTPGQGLQFLFEYFSETQRNKGNFPGRFSGRQFSNSRSEMNVSTLELGDSALYLCASSAGQGMREQYFGPGTRLTVT.

This clonotype was found many times. The chain employs TRBV7-9 and TRBJ2-7; 7 bases are shared with TRBD1. V gave up 5 bases and J gave up 0 bases; unmatched junction bases: 4. Germline CDR1 is SEHNR and CDR2 is FQNEAQ (reference sequence). The CDR3 is 14 amino acids. The CDR3 nucleotides read TGTGCCAGCAGCCCGACAGGGTTCTCCTACGAGCAGTACTTC. This translates into CASSPTGFSYEQYF.

V is TRBV28 and J is TRBJ2-7; 8 bases are shared with TRBD1. Per germline, CDR1 MDHEN and CDR2 SYDVKM. The CDR3 totals 14 residues. The V segment lost 8 bases and the J segment 7 bases; nucleotides outside the gene matches: 13. CDR3 in DNA: TGTGCCAGCGGGACAGGAGCCCTCCCGGGGGAGCAGTACTTC. Translating it yields CASGTGALPGEQYF.

In its sample, this clonotype was seen many times. The chain combines TRBV11-3 with TRBJ2-3; the D gene is possibly TRBD2 (6 bases). The germline CDR1 and CDR2 sequences are SGHNT and YENEEA. The germline V and J ends were trimmed by 1 base and 11 bases, with 19 bases remaining between them. The CDR3 covers 15 residues. The CDR3 loop is CASSLAASAIRGQYF. In DNA, the CDR3 is TGTGCCAGCAGCTTAGCTGCTAGCGCGATCCGGGGGCAGTATTTT. The whole variable domain, remainder taken from reference TRBV11-3 and TRBJ2-3, is EAGVVQSPRYKIIEKKQPVAFWCNPISGHNTLYWYLQNLGQGPELLIRYENEEAVDDSQLPKDRFSAERLKGVDSTLKIQPAELGDSAVYLCASSLAASAIRGQYFGPGTRLTVL.

This clonotype showed up just a few times. The chain combines TRBV28 with TRBJ2-5; D gene ambiguous. Germline lookup yields CDR1 MDHEN and CDR2 SYDVKM. The CDR3 spans 16 residues. V was pared by 6 bases and J by 5 bases, with 22 bases between. CDR3 bases: TGTGCCAGCAGAATCGGACCATTTGGGCTCGGTGAGACCCAGTACTTC. Its translation: CASRIGPFGLGETQYF.

This clonotype occurred many times. V usage is TRBV5-1 and J usage is TRBJ2-4, with D hard to call. This CDR3 region has 14 residues. With 4 bases removed from V and 0 bases from J, the gap between germline ends came to 8 bases. Germline V CDR1 and CDR2: SGHRS, YFSETQ. The CDR3 is CASSPEVAKNIQYF. In DNA, the CDR3 is TGCGCCAGCAGCCCCGAGGTAGCCAAAAACATTCAGTACTTC.

This clonotype was counted between two and nine times. V usage is TRBV20-1 and J usage is TRBJ1-5; D gene uncertain. Trimming took off 1 base at V and 7 bases at J, with 11 bases between the two ends. Germline V gene data show CDR1 as DFQATT and CDR2 as SNEGSKA (reference sequence). This CDR3 contains 13 residues. CDR3 sequence: CSARVPSGQPQHF. The CDR3 DNA reads TGCAGTGCTAGAGTCCCGTCGGGCCAGCCCCAGCATTTT.

This clonotype was recorded many times. The CDR3 is CASSQAPGTGGINEQYF. In DNA form, the CDR3 reads TGTGCCAGCAGCCAAGCGCCCGGGACAGGGGGCATAAACGAGCAGTACTTC. The chain links TRBV4-2 to TRBJ2-7; 12 bases align to TRBD1. V lost 1 base, J lost 5 bases, and 9 bases stayed unmatched. The CDR3 contains 17 residues. Germline CDR1 and CDR2: LGHNA and YNFKEQ.

This clonotype was seen a handful of times. The chain couples TRBV2 to TRBJ1-5; TRBD1 matches 7 bases. CDR1 and CDR2 from the germline V gene are SNHLY and FYNNEI. There are 13 residues in the CDR3. The V and J ends lost 10 bases and 0 bases, in that order; junction bases with no gene match: 3. Written as DNA, the CDR3 is TGTGCCACCGGGACAGCTAGCAATCAGCCCCAGCATTTT. Translating gives CATGTASNQPQHF. Full variable domain (rest looked up from reference TRBV2 and TRBJ1-5): EPEVTQTPSHQVTQMGQEVILRCVPISNHLYFYWYRQILGQKVEFLVSFYNNEISEKSEIFDDQFSVERPDGSNFTLKIRSTKLEDSAMYFCATGTASNQPQHFGDGTRLSIL.

As for this clonotype: A much bigger clone sits one base away, suggesting this may be a read error. The gene calls are TRBV12-3 or TRBV12-4 and TRBJ1-1, with unresolved D. CDR3 size: 10 residues. CDR3 nucleotide sequence: TGTGCCTGCAGTTTAGCGCCGGCGTTCTTT. This translates into CACSLAPAFF.

The chain combines TRBV4-3 with TRBJ2-2; 8 bases align to TRBD1. This CDR3 contains 15 residues. With 7 bases clipped from V and 3 bases from J, the junction kept 7 bases outside the gene matches. CDR1 and CDR2 from the germline V gene are LGHNA and YSLEER. CDR3 bases: TGCGCCAGCACCGTGGACAGGGCGGACACCGGGGAGCTGTTTTTT. Amino acids: CASTVDRADTGELFF.

This chain uses TRBV7-3 with TRBJ2-1; D not certain. Trimming left V 2 bases short and J 5 bases short, with 10 bases between. Germline CDR1 reads SGHTA; CDR2 reads FQGTGA. CDR3 length: 14 amino acids. The CDR3 is CASSLRQNDNEQFF. The DNA of the CDR3 is TGTGCCAGCAGCTTACGACAAAACGACAATGAGCAGTTCTTC.

This clonotype was observed a few times. This chain uses TRBV28 with TRBJ2-3; weak D call: TRBD2 (7 bases). CDR3 length: 12 residues. V dropped 6 bases and J dropped 6 bases, with 10 bases sitting between them. The V gene's germline CDR1 is MDHEN and CDR2 SYDVKM. In DNA, the CDR3 is TGTGCCAGCAGCGGGGGGCGCGATACGCAGTATTTT. It encodes CASSGGRDTQYF.

At least ten counts were recorded for this clonotype. The rearrangement links TRBV20-1 to TRBJ2-2, with 7 bases that match TRBD1. Germline CDR1 and CDR2: DFQATT and SNEGSKA (reference sequence). V gave up 3 bases and J gave up 6 bases; unmatched junction bases: 4. This CDR3 contains 13 residues. As DNA, the CDR3 is TGCAGTGCTAGGTTTACAGGGGCCGGGGAGCTGTTTTTT. Its protein product is CSARFTGAGELFF.

This clonotype was found many times. This chain links TRBV20-1 with TRBJ2-7, with 7 bases lining up with TRBD2. The trim removed 6 bases at V and 5 bases at J, leaving 10 bases unmatched. Germline lookup yields CDR1 DFQATT and CDR2 SNEGSKA (reference sequence). CDR3 length: 13 amino acids. The CDR3 region has the DNA TGCAGTGCGGAGCGGGGTGCGGTGGACGAGCAGTACTTC. Its protein is CSAERGAVDEQYF.

This clonotype is a singleton in its sample. The chain has TRBV5-6 and TRBJ2-6; D is uncertain. The CDR3 has 15 residues. Per germline, CDR1 SGHDT and CDR2 YYEEEE. Deletions cut 4 bases from V and 2 bases from J, with 10 bases between. CDR3 loop: CASSPPPPGANVLTF. The CDR3 DNA reads TGTGCCAGCAGCCCCCCGCCCCCTGGGGCCAACGTCCTGACTTTC.

There are many counts of this clonotype. The CDR3 coding sequence is TGCAGTGCTAGAGAGGGACTCTTGCTTTACGAGCAGTACTTC. It is translated as CSAREGLLLYEQYF. This chain connects TRBV20-1 to TRBJ2-7, with a weak D call TRBD2 (6 bases). The CDR3 length is 14 residues. V shed 0 bases and J shed 4 bases, with 13 bases lying between them. Germline V gene data show CDR1 as DFQATT and CDR2 as SNEGSKA (reference sequence).

Many counts were recorded for this clonotype. This chain uses TRBV6-5 with TRBJ2-3; D unclear. V shed 0 bases and J shed 6 bases, with 13 bases lying between them. The CDR3 is 15 residues long. CDR1 is MNHEY, CDR2 SVGAGI, per germline. The chain's CDR3 is CASSYSRGLSDTQYF. In DNA form, the CDR3 reads TGTGCCAGCAGTTACTCGAGAGGTCTGTCGGATACGCAGTATTTT.

Of note for this clonotype: The CDR3 end shows no conserved phenylalanine or tryptophan, and so a read error is likely. V is TRBV10-3 and J is TRBJ2-1; no clear D. There are 14 residues in the CDR3. Germline lookup yields CDR1 ENHRY and CDR2 SYGVKD. V was clipped by 10 bases and J by 3 bases, with 16 bases between them. CDR3 DNA sequence: TGTGCCACCGCGTCGCCCGGTGTCTACAATGAGCAGTTCGTC. Protein: CATASPGVYNEQFV.

The sample holds a few counts of this clonotype. The chain joins TRBV11-2 to TRBJ2-7; TRBD2 aligns across 7 bases. V dropped 1 base and J dropped 2; count of bases not matched to a gene: 5. The CDR3 has 15 amino acids. The germline V gene encodes CDR1 SGHAT and CDR2 FQNNGV. The CDR3 DNA reads as TGTGCCAGCAGCTTAGTTGGGCTAGCGGCCTACGAGCAGTACTTC. It specifies CASSLVGLAAYEQYF.

The sample holds many counts of this clonotype. The gene calls are TRBV12-3 or TRBV12-4 and TRBJ2-1; the D gene is possibly TRBD2 (6 bases). Trimming left V 6 bases short and J 9 bases short, with 15 bases between. This CDR3 has 13 amino acids. CDR3 DNA sequence: TGTGCCAGCAGCCGACGACTAGTCGGTGAGCAGTTCTTC. Its translation: CASSRRLVGEQFF.